These T cell receptor beta chains were read from a single sample in a study of CD8+CD57+ T cells in acquired aplastic anemia. TCRdb processed the reads anew with MiXCR; each CDR3 protein has one entry. Here the sample spans some 200,000 distinct CDR3 sequences, 50% to 70% being singletons. Sequenced input: sorted CD4+, CD8+, or CD8+CD57+ T cells (not recorded which) from PBMCs. The receptors stem from a human donor with aplastic anemia. Both conserved end residues are part of each CDR3. Fields, in order: clone size, CDR3 length, V gene, CDR3 protein. A row's size may be missing; if present it is once, few, many or a size class.

abundance: NA
len: 17
v_gene: TRBV5-1
CDR3aa: CASSELRGGQAANEQFF

abundance: many
len: 18
v_gene: TRBV20-1
CDR3aa: CSAGDRGFYGSYNSPLHF

abundance: NA
len: 15
v_gene: TRBV7-9
CDR3aa: CASVGLAGNTGELFF

abundance: NA
len: 15
v_gene: TRBV7-9
CDR3aa: CASSLGTGEVDEQYF

abundance: once
len: 15
v_gene: TRBV2
CDR3aa: CASRGAEGRVSPLHF

abundance: NA
len: 14
v_gene: TRBV4-1
CDR3aa: CASSQEGRVYGYTF

abundance: NA
len: 15
v_gene: TRBV19
CDR3aa: CASSLIYDGAYEQYF

abundance: NA
len: 14
v_gene: TRBV20-1
CDR3aa: CSALTGQGYNEQFF

abundance: few
len: 12
v_gene: TRBV2
CDR3aa: CATRQGVGEQYF

abundance: NA
len: 18
v_gene: TRBV19
CDR3aa: CASSIAILPSGGTDTQYF

abundance: NA
len: 17
v_gene: TRBV14
CDR3aa: CASSQGRTQGTHAEAFF

abundance: NA
len: 11
v_gene: TRBV2
CDR3aa: CASMIRDTIYF

abundance: many
len: 14
v_gene: TRBV5-6
CDR3aa: CASSRGTGTDTQYF

abundance: NA
len: 13
v_gene: TRBV29-1
CDR3aa: CSVARGGEETQYF

abundance: few
len: 12
v_gene: TRBV20-1
CDR3aa: CSAHSRADEQYF

abundance: NA
len: 14
v_gene: TRBV5-1
CDR3aa: CASSAGGPKDEQFF

abundance: NA
len: 12
v_gene: TRBV7-9
CDR3aa: CASSPGEDEQFF

abundance: NA
len: 15
v_gene: TRBV5-1
CDR3aa: CASRLGQGLLYEQYF

abundance: many
len: 13
v_gene: TRBV9
CDR3aa: CASSGGGLGELFF

abundance: NA
len: 15
v_gene: TRBV10-3
CDR3aa: CAISGASGGVTEAFF

abundance: few
len: 16
v_gene: TRBV5-8
CDR3aa: CASSLQIGQTYYEQYF

abundance: many
len: 13
v_gene: TRBV20-1
CDR3aa: CSAITGSSYEQYF

abundance: few
len: 13
v_gene: TRBV29-1
CDR3aa: CSVEMGQIYEQYF

abundance: NA
len: 13
v_gene: TRBV10-1
CDR3aa: CASSRGTVEEQYF

abundance: few
len: 13
v_gene: TRBV20-1
CDR3aa: CSVDGTGVGEQYF

abundance: NA
len: 13
v_gene: TRBV29-1
CDR3aa: CSVGESGSYEQYF

abundance: NA
len: 12
v_gene: TRBV7-9
CDR3aa: CASSYSQREQFF

abundance: many
len: 14
v_gene: TRBV7-2
CDR3aa: CASSFVSFSSPLHF

abundance: few
len: 15
v_gene: TRBV25-1
CDR3aa: CASSERTVTNEKLFF

abundance: NA
len: 14
v_gene: TRBV19
CDR3aa: CASSNPTLPYEQYF

abundance: NA
len: 14
v_gene: TRBV7-9
CDR3aa: CASSLVGAADTQYF

abundance: few
len: 15
v_gene: TRBV15
CDR3aa: CATSSMTPGVTEAFF

abundance: NA
len: 14
v_gene: TRBV20-1
CDR3aa: CSALIGGGTDTQYF

abundance: few
len: 14
v_gene: TRBV12-3/TRBV12-4
CDR3aa: CASRSQGRNYGYTF

abundance: many
len: 13
v_gene: TRBV20-1
CDR3aa: CSARGSADYEQYF

abundance: NA
len: 14
v_gene: TRBV7-9
CDR3aa: CASSPTENTGELFF

abundance: NA
len: 15
v_gene: TRBV15
CDR3aa: CATSPTSITYNEQFF

abundance: few
len: 15
v_gene: TRBV24-1
CDR3aa: CATSDSGATNEKLFF

abundance: NA
len: 15
v_gene: TRBV3-1
CDR3aa: CASSQDGTVQETQYF

abundance: few
len: 15
v_gene: TRBV12-3/TRBV12-4
CDR3aa: CASSFRALAGNTIYF

abundance: NA
len: 14
v_gene: TRBV5-6
CDR3aa: CASSLLTGGNTIYF

abundance: NA
len: 15
v_gene: TRBV12-3/TRBV12-4
CDR3aa: CASSPQQGKGSPLHF

abundance: few
len: 13
v_gene: TRBV29-1
CDR3aa: CSVTYFGAYEQYF

abundance: NA
len: 11
v_gene: TRBV25-1
CDR3aa: CASSRAYEQYF

abundance: few
len: 16
v_gene: TRBV7-7
CDR3aa: CASSSTPGTTQETQYF

abundance: NA
len: 13
v_gene: TRBV15
CDR3aa: CATSRVRVSEQYF

abundance: NA
len: 9
v_gene: TRBV20-1
CDR3aa: CSAISSGFF

abundance: many
len: 13
v_gene: TRBV6-5
CDR3aa: CASSYSGQLEAFF

abundance: NA
len: 13
v_gene: TRBV7-3
CDR3aa: CASSQYKNTEAFF

abundance: NA
len: 15
v_gene: TRBV7-3
CDR3aa: CANSLLGGPTDTQYF

abundance: NA
len: 14
v_gene: TRBV2
CDR3aa: CASSFRTGGYEQYF

abundance: NA
len: 12
v_gene: TRBV20-1
CDR3aa: CSAPLKNTEAFF

abundance: NA
len: 14
v_gene: TRBV7-9
CDR3aa: CASSWTGAKGELYF